The clone carrying this T cell receptor (beta chain) occurred once. Its antigen is not identified. V was shortened by 8 bases and J by 0 bases, with 8 bases between the two germline ends. CDR1 is MDHEN and CDR2 is SYDVKM in the germline V gene. The CDR3 is made up of 13 amino acids. The sample comes from a study of post-analysis software for immune sequencing data. The overall study: Progressive-relapsing, secondary progressive and relapsing-remitting multiple sclerosis were among the disease courses included.

Broader study findings: When patients were compared with controls, about five TRBV segments were more frequent, TRBV5-6, TRBV5-1 and TRBV20-1 among them. The study found significantly lower normalized Chao1 diversity in multiple sclerosis patients than in controls. By F measure, samples from a shared preparation batch strongly co-clustered.

TCR beta libraries were prepared from cDNA with unique molecular identifiers. TCRdb re-called the PCR reads with MiXCR, one entry per CDR3 protein. The table lists 350,000 to 500,000 distinct CDR3 sequences, 39% of them singletons. The sample taken for sequencing was blood. This clonotype was obtained from a girl aged 2 to 9 with multiple sclerosis. The V gene is TRBV28, the J gene TRBJ2-4; unclear D gene. CDR3 protein: CASRRLAKNIQYF. CDR3 DNA sequence: TGTGCCAGCCGACGGCTAGCCAAAAACATTCAGTACTTC.